The TCR beta chain under discussion was sequenced for a study of CDR3 diversity in severe acne. TCRdb ran MiXCR on the PCR reads and lists one entry per CDR3 protein. The table has approximately 90,000 distinct CDR3 sequences, 45% to 50% seen once. The TCR was taken from a male donor in good health, serving as a control. The sequencing input was blood.

Written as DNA, the CDR3 is TGTGCCAGCAGCCTCAGTGCTAGCTCTGGAAACACCATATATTTT. Protein sequence: CASSLSASSGNTIYF. V and J are TRBV12-3 or TRBV12-4 and TRBJ1-3; no clear D gene. This CDR3 has 15 residues. V was clipped by 6 bases and J by 0 bases, with 12 bases between them.